This is a list of T cell receptor beta chains from one sample in a study of regulatory T cells in long-lasting Graves disease. TCRdb re-analysed the multiplex PCR reads in MiXCR, keeping a single row per CDR3 protein. Here the sample spans 300,000 to 400,000 distinct CDR3 sequences, about 16% being singletons. The sequencing here drew on peripheral blood mononuclear cells (PBMCs), taken at new diagnosis, from a patient treated with antithyroid drugs. All receptors come from a female donor with Graves disease. CDR3s include the opening cysteine and the closing phenylalanine or tryptophan.

j_gene	v_gene	CDR3aa
TRBJ2-1	TRBV7-9	CASSLGTGQEQFF
TRBJ2-7	TRBV10-1	CASSSRLDLDEQYF
TRBJ2-3	TRBV5-4	CASSWRDTQYF
TRBJ2-7	TRBV29-1	CSVEGGLMSSYEQYF
TRBJ2-2	TRBV18	CASSPIQGSGELFF
TRBJ2-7	TRBV3-1	CASSHGGYYEQYF
TRBJ2-5	TRBV24-1	CATSDLGPSQETQYF
TRBJ2-1	TRBV4-1	CASSQAGAVGNEQFF
TRBJ1-1	TRBV2	CASGFEGASEAFF
TRBJ2-3	TRBV6-1	CASSFRGRWTDTQYF
TRBJ1-5	TRBV12-3/TRBV12-4	CASSEDRGGGQPQHF
TRBJ2-1	TRBV19	CASSIGQTHNEQFF
TRBJ2-2	TRBV7-2	CASSFRAAAAGGAGELFF
TRBJ1-2	TRBV29-1	CSVVGDPLAMDYGYTF
TRBJ2-5	TRBV20-1	CSARSGQQQETQYF
TRBJ2-3	TRBV5-1	CASSLWTSGYTDTQYF
TRBJ1-4	TRBV11-2	CASSLSPGARGNEKLFF
TRBJ2-6	TRBV12-3/TRBV12-4	CASSRGANVLTF
TRBJ2-1	TRBV12-3/TRBV12-4	CASSPNRDRVEQFF
TRBJ1-1	TRBV9	CASSVGGGPNTEAFF
TRBJ2-1	TRBV7-2	CASSLLGGPNEQFF
TRBJ2-7	TRBV19	CASKEFIGKSEQYF
TRBJ2-1	TRBV7-9	CASSLADRGGRQFF
TRBJ2-1	TRBV9	CASSVEVSGYNEQFF
TRBJ2-1	TRBV12-5	CASGPPGLFYNEQFF
TRBJ2-1	TRBV30	CAWVGASYNEQFF
TRBJ1-5	TRBV28	CASSSGTGGKQPQHF
TRBJ2-1	TRBV7-2	CASSLVNFRGGDEQFF
TRBJ2-3	TRBV29-1	CSVEGTSGTDTQYF
TRBJ2-6	TRBV2	CASSEGAHNSGANVLTF
TRBJ2-7	TRBV28	CASSPTSGVGYEQYF
TRBJ2-3	TRBV5-1	CASSLEGSRAANTDTQYF
TRBJ2-7	TRBV6-2/TRBV6-3	CASSYEGFEQYF
TRBJ2-7	TRBV28	CASSSPSGGYEQYF
TRBJ2-6	TRBV20-1	CSADSSGGSGANVLTF
TRBJ1-5	TRBV5-1	CASSLNLGQGQPQHF
TRBJ2-3	TRBV12-3/TRBV12-4	CASRWWTDTQYF
TRBJ2-3	TRBV12-3/TRBV12-4	CASSGAIRRGDTQYF
TRBJ2-6	TRBV20-1	CSARDAGTGANVLTF
TRBJ2-1	TRBV7-2	CASSLEGPLAGAYNEQFF
TRBJ2-7	TRBV12-3/TRBV12-4	CASRRAAYEQYF
TRBJ1-6	TRBV27	CASSLQKDVSPLHF
TRBJ1-5	TRBV28	CASRRRDRRQPQHF